This T cell receptor beta chain was identified in a study of vaccination effects on CD4 cells after COVID-19. As concerns this clone: What it binds is unknown.

Data came from immunoSEQ multiplex PCR; TCRdb stores just in-frame clones and leaves some out. Of 25,000 to 30,000 clones listed, 75% to 90% were seen once; the top ten hold 5.8%. The germline CDR1 and CDR2 sequences are MNHEY and SVGAGI. Trimming removed 10 bases from V and 0 bases from J, with 15 bases in between. The CDR3 is 14 amino acids. Within the ViraFEST assay, antigen-specific CD4+ T cells underwent expansion with viral peptide pools prior to sequencing. Investigators separated out CD4+ T cells once around 10 days of culture had passed. Either the BNT162b2 or mRNA-1273 vaccine was given to participants in two doses.

The receptor was derived from a human donor who received a COVID-19 vaccine. Some clones in this sample may be carry-over from other donors' samples. The V call is TRBV6-5, the J call TRBJ1-1; no firm D call. The sequences come from CD4+ T cells from PBMCs cultured with SARS-CoV-2 spike peptides, collected after COVID-19 vaccination. This CDR3 is CAISRGFMNTEAFF. Written as DNA, the CDR3 is TGTGCCATCTCCCGTGGGTTCATGAACACTGAAGCTTTCTTT.